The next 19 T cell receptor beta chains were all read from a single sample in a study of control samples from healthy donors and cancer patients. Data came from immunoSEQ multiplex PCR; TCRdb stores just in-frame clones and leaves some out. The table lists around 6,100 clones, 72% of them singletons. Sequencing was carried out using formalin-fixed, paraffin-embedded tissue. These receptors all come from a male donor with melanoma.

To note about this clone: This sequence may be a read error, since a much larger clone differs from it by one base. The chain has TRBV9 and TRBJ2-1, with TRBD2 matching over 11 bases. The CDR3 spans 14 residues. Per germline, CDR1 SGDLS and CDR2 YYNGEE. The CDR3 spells CASTGTSGNNKQFF. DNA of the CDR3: TGTGCCAGCACCGGGACTAGCGGAAACAATAAGCAGTTCTTC.

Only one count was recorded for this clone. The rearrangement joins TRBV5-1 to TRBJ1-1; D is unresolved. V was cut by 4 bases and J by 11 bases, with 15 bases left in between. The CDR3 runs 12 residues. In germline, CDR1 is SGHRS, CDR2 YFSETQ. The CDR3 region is CASSRSEGVAFF. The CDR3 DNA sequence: TGCGCCAGCAGCCGTAGTGAGGGCGTCGCTTTCTTT.

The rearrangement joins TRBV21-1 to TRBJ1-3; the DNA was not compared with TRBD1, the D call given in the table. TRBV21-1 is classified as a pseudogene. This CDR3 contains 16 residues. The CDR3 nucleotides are TGTGCCAGCAGCAACTCCGAAACAGGGACTGGAAACACCATATATTTT. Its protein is CASSNSETGTGNTIYF.

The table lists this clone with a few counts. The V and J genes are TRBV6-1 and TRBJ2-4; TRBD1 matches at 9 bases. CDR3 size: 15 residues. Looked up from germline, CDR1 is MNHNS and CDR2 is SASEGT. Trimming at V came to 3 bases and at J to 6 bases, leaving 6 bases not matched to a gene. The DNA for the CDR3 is TGTGCCAGCAGTGACGTCCCGGGACAGGGAAACATTCAGTACTTC. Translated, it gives CASSDVPGQGNIQYF.

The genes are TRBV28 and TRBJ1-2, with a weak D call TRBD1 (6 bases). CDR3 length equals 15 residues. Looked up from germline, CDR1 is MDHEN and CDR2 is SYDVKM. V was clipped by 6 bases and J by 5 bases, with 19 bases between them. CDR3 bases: TGTGCCAGCAGCCCGGGTGACAGGACCACTTATGGCTACACCTTC. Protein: CASSPGDRTTYGYTF.

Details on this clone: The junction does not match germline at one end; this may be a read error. DNA of the CDR3: TGTGCCAGCAGCCTAGCGGGACTAGCGGACGGGGAGCTGTTTTTT. Its translation: CASSLAGLADGELFF. This chain links TRBV7-2 with TRBJ2-2, with TRBD2 matching over 11 bases. The germline CDR1 and CDR2 sequences are SGHTA and FQGNSA. CDR3 length: 15 residues. The variable domain in full, with the rest retrieved from reference TRBV7-2 and TRBJ2-2, is GAGVSQSPSNKVTEKGKDVELRCDPISGHTALYWYRQSLGQGLEFLIYFQGNSAPDKSGLPSDRFSAERTGGSVSTLTIQRTQQEDSAVYLCASSLAGLADGELFFGEGSRLTVL.

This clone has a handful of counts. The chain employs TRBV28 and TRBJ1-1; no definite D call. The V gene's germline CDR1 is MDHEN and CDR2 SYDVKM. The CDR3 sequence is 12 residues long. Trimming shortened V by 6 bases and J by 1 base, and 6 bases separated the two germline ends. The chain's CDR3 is CASRWTNTEAFF. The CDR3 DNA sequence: TGTGCCAGCAGGTGGACGAACACTGAAGCTTTCTTT.

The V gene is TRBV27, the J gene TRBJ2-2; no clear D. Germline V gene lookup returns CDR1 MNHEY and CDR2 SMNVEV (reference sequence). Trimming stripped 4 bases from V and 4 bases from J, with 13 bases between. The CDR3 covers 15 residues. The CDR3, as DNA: TGTGCCAGCAGTTCCCTACCCATTGGCACCGGGGAGCTGTTTTTT. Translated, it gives CASSSLPIGTGELFF.

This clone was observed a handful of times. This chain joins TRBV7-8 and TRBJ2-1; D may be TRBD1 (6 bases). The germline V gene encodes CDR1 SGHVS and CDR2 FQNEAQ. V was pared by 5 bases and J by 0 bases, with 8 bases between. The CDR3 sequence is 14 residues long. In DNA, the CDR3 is TGTGCCAGCAGCCTGGACAGCTCCTACAATGAGCAGTTCTTC. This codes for CASSLDSSYNEQFF.

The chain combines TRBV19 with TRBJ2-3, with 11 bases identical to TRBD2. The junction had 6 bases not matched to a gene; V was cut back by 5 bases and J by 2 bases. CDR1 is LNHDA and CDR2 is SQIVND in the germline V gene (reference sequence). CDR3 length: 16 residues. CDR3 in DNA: TGTGCCAGTAGTTCCCGACTAGCGGGGTTCACAGATACGCAGTATTTT. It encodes CASSSRLAGFTDTQYF.

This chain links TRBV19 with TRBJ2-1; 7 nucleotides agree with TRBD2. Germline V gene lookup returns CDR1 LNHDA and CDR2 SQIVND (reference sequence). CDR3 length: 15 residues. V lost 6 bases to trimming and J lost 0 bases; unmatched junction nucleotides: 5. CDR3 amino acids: CASRGERGSYNEQFF. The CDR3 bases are TGTGCCAGTAGGGGGGAGCGGGGCTCCTACAATGAGCAGTTCTTC.

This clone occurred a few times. The CDR3 nucleotides read TGTGCCACCAGCAGAGGACAGTTTATGTTTGGTGAGCAGTTCTTC. It translates to CATSRGQFMFGEQFF. The V call is TRBV15, the J call TRBJ2-1; D perhaps matches TRBD1 (5 bases). Deletions cut 1 base from V and 9 bases from J, with 16 bases between. CDR1 and CDR2 (germline): LNHNV, YYDKDF (reference sequence). CDR3 length: 15 residues.

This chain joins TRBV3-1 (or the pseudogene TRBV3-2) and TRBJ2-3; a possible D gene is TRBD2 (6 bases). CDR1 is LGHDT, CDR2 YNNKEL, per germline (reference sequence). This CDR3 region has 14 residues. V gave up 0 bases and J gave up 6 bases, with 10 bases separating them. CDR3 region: CASSQDGSGDTQYF. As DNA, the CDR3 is TGTGCCAGCAGCCAAGATGGTAGCGGTGATACGCAGTATTTT.

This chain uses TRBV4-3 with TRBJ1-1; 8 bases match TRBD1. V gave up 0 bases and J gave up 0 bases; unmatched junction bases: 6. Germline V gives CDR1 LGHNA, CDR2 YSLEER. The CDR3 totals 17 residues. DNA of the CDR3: TGCGCCAGCAGCCAAGAACCGACAGGGGAGGTGAACACTGAAGCTTTCTTT. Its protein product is CASSQEPTGEVNTEAFF.

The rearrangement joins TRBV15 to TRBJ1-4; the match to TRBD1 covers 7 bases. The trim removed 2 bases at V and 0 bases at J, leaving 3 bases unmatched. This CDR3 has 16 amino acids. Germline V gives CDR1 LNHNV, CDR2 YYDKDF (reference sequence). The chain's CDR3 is CATSRSGTATNEKLFF. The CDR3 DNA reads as TGTGCCACCAGCAGATCCGGGACAGCAACTAATGAAAAACTGTTTTTT.

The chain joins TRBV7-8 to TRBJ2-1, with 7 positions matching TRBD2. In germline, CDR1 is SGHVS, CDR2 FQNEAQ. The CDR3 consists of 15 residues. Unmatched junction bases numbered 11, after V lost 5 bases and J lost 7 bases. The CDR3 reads CASSPNGLGGNEQFF. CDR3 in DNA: TGTGCCAGCAGCCCGAACGGACTAGGTGGGAATGAGCAGTTCTTC.

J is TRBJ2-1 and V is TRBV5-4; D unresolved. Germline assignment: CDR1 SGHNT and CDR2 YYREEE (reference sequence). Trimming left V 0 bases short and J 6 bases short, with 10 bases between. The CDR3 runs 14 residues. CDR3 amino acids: CASSLGVLVNEQFF. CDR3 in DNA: TGTGCCAGCAGCTTGGGGGTTTTGGTCAATGAGCAGTTCTTC. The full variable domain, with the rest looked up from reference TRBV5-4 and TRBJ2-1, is ETGVTQSPTHLIKTRGQQVTLRCSSQSGHNTVSWYQQALGQGPQFIFQYYREEENGRGNFPPRFSGLQFPNYSSELNVNALELDDSALYLCASSLGVLVNEQFFGPGTRLTVL.

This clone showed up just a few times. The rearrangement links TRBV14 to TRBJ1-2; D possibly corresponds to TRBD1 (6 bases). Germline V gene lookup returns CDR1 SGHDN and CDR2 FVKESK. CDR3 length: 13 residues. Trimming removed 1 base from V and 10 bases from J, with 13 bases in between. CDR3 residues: CASSQAVRGDYTF. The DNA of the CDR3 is TGTGCCAGCAGCCAAGCTGTGAGGGGGGACTACACCTTC.

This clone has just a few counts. The CDR3 reads CASSPDTGGMRQPQHF. The CDR3 coding sequence is TGTGCCAGCAGCCCAGACACAGGGGGAATGCGGCAGCCCCAGCATTTT. V is TRBV7-2 and J is TRBJ1-5; 8 nucleotides agree with TRBD1. The germline gives CDR1 SGHTA, CDR2 FQGNSA. This CDR3 has 16 residues. V lost 5 bases, J lost 7 bases, and 13 bases stayed unmatched. Together with reference TRBV7-2 and TRBJ1-5, the CDR3 gives the full variable domain: GAGVSQSPSNKVTEKGKDVELRCDPISGHTALYWYRQSLGQGLEFLIYFQGNSAPDKSGLPSDRFSAERTGGSVSTLTIQRTQQEDSAVYLCASSPDTGGMRQPQHFGDGTRLSIL.